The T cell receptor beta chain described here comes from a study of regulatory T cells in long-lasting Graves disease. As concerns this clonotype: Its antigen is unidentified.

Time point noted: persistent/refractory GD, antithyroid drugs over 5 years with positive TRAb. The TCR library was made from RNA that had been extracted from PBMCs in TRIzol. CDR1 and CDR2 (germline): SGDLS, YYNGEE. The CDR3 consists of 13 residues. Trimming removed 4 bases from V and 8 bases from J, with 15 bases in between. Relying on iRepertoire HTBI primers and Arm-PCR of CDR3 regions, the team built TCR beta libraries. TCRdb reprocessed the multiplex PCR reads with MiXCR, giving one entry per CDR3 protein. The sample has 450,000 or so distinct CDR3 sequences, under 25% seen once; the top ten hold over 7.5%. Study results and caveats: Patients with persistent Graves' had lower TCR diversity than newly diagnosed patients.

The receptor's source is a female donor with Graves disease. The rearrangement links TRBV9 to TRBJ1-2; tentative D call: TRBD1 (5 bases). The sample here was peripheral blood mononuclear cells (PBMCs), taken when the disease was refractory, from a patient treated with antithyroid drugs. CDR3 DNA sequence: TGTGCCAGCAGCAGAAGGGGTTTTGGAGGCTACACCTTC. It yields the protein CASSRRGFGGYTF.